The clone carrying this T cell receptor beta chain was recorded a few times. Its specificity is not known. This specimen includes other DNA sequences encoding the same CDR3. This sample is part of a study of shared clonotypes between healthy human individuals. Study context: There were three CD4 naive, three CD4 memory, two CD8 naive and one CD8 memory plates per donor. Points from the study as a whole: Shared clonotypes across all four donors exceeded non-shared ones in generation probability. Estimated clonotype richness was generally higher in naive than memory subsets.

Authors' processing steps: Without quality scores, immunoSEQ junctional reads could not be filtered like full-length reads. The assay was immunoSEQ multiplex PCR, and TCRdb's table has in-frame clones only and misses some. That table furnishes V, J and clone size, whereas the DNA furnished D and trimming. The repertoire holds approximately 980,000 clones, approximately 80% seen once, with over 1.3% in the top ten. The source material was memory CD4+ T cells sorted from blood. The subset was: CD45RA-negative fraction. The TCR sequence derives from a man between 18 and 35 years old in good health.

The CDR3 protein is CASSLVEGQPQHF. The DNA of the CDR3 is TGTGCCAGCAGCTTAGTAGAGGGGCAGCCCCAGCATTTT. This chain uses TRBV7-2 with TRBJ1-5, with a tentative D call TRBD1 (5 bases). Trimming left V 1 base short and J 7 bases short, with 8 bases between. In germline, CDR1 is SGHTA, CDR2 FQGNSA. The CDR3 is 13 amino acids.